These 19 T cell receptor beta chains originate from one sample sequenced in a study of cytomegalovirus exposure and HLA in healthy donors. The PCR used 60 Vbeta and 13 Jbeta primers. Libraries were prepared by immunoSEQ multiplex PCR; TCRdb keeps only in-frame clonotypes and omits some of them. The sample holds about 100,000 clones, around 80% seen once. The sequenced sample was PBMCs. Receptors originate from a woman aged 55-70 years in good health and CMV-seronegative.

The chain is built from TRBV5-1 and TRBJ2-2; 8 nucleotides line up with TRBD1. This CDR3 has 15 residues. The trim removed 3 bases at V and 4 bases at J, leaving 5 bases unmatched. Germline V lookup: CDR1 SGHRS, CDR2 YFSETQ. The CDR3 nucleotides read TGCGCCAGCAGCTCAAGGACAGGGAGCACCGGGGAGCTGTTTTTT. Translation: CASSSRTGSTGELFF.

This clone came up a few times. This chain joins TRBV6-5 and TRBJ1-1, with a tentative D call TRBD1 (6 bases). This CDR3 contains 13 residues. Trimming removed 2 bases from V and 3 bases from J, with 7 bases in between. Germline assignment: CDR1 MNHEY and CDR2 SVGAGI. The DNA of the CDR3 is TGTGCCAGCAGTTACAACAGGGACACTGAAGCTTTCTTT. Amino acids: CASSYNRDTEAFF.

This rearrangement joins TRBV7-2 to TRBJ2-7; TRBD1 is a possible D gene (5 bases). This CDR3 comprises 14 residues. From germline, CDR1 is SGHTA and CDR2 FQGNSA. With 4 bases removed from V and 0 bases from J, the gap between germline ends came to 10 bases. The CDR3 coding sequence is TGTGCCAGCAGCTCGGACATAAGCTCCTACGAGCAGTACTTC. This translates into CASSSDISSYEQYF.

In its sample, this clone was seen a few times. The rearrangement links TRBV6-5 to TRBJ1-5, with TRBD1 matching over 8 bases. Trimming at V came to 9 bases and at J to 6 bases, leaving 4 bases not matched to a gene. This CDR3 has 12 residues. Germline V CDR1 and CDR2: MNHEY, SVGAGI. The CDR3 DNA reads TGTGCCAGTAAAACAGGGGGTCAGCCCCAGCATTTT. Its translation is CASKTGGQPQHF.

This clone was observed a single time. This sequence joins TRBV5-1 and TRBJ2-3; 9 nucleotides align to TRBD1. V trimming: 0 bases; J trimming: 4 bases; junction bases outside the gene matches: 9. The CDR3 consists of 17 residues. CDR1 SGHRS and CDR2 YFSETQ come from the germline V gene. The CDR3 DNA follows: TGCGCCAGCAGCTTGGGATCCGGGACAGGGTTCCCAGATACGCAGTATTTT. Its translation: CASSLGSGTGFPDTQYF.

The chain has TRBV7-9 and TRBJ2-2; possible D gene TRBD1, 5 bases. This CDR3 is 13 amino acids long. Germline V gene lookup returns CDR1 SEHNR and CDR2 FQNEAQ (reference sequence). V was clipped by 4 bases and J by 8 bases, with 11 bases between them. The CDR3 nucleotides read TGTGCCAGCAGCTACTCTCGACAGGGGGAGCTGTTTTTT. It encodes CASSYSRQGELFF.

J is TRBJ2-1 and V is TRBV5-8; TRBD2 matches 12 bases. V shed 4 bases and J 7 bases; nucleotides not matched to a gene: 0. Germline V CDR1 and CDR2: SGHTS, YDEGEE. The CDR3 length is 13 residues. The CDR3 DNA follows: TGTGCCAGCAGCACTAGCGGGGGGAATGAGCAGTTCTTC. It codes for CASSTSGGNEQFF.

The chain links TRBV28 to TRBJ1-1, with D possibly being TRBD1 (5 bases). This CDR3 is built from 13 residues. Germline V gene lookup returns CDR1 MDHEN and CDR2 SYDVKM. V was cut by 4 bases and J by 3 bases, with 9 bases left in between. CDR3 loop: CASSSRGDTEAFF. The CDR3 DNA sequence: TGTGCCAGCAGTTCACGGGGGGACACTGAAGCTTTCTTT.

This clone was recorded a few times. The CDR3 loop is CASSTTRGNNQPQHF. CDR3 bases: TGTGCCAGCAGTACTACTAGGGGGAACAATCAGCCCCAGCATTTT. The V gene is TRBV28, the J gene TRBJ1-5; D is possibly TRBD1 (6 bases). Germline V gene sequence: CDR1 MDHEN, CDR2 SYDVKM. V was shortened by 5 bases and J by 3 bases, with 14 bases between the two germline ends. The CDR3 runs to 15 residues. Variable domain in full (rest from reference TRBV28 and TRBJ1-5): DVKVTQSSRYLVKRTGEKVFLECVQDMDHENMFWYRQDPGLGLRLIYFSYDVKMKEKGDIPEGYSVSREKKERFSLILESASTNQTSMYLCASSTTRGNNQPQHFGDGTRLSIL.

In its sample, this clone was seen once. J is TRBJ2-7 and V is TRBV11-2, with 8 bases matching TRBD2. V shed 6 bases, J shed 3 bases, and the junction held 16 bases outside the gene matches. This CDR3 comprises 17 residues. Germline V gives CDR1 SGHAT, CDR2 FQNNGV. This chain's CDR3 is CASRNLASGPTGYEQYF. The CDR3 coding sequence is TGTGCCAGCAGGAACTTGGCTAGCGGGCCCACGGGCTACGAGCAGTACTTC.

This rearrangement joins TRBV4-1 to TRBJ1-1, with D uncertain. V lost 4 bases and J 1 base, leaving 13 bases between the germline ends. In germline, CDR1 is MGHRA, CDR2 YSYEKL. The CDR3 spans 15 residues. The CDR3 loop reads CASSPNPGWNTEAFF. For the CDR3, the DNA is TGCGCCAGCAGCCCCAATCCGGGGTGGAACACTGAAGCTTTCTTT.

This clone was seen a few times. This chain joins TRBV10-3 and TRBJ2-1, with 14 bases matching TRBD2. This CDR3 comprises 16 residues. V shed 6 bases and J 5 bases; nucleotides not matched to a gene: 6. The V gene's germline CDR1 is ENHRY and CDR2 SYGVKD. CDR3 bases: TGTGCCATCAGGGGGACTAGCGGGAGCGATGACAATGAGCAGTTCTTC. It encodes CAIRGTSGSDDNEQFF.

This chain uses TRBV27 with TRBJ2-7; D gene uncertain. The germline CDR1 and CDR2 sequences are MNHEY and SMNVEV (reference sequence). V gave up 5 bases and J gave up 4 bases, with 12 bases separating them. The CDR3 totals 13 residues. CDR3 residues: CASSPGYPYEQYF. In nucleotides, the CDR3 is TGTGCCAGCAGTCCCGGGTACCCGTACGAGCAGTACTTC.

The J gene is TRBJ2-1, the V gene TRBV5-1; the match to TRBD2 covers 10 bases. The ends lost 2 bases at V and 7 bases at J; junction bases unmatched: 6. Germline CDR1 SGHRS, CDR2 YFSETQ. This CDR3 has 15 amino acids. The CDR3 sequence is CASSFRAGGGNEQFF. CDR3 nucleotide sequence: TGCGCCAGCAGCTTTAGAGCGGGAGGGGGTAATGAGCAGTTCTTC.

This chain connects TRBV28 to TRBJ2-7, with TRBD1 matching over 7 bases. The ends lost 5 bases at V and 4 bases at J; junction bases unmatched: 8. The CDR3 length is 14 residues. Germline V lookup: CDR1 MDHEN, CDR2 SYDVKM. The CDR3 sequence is CASSLTGDPYEQYF. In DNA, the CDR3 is TGTGCCAGCAGTCTCACAGGGGACCCATACGAGCAGTACTTC. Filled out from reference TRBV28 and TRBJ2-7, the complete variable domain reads DVKVTQSSRYLVKRTGEKVFLECVQDMDHENMFWYRQDPGLGLRLIYFSYDVKMKEKGDIPEGYSVSREKKERFSLILESASTNQTSMYLCASSLTGDPYEQYFGPGTRLTVT.

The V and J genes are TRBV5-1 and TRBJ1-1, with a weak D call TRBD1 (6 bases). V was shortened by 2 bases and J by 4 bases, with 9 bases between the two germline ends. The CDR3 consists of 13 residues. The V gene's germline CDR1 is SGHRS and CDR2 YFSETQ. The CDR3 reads CASSFQGTTEAFF. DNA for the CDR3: TGCGCCAGCAGCTTCCAGGGGACCACTGAAGCTTTCTTT.

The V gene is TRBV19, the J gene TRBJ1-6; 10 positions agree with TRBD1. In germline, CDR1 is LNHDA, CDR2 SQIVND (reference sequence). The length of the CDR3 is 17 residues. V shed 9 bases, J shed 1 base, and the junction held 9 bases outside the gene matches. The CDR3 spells CASRDRGIGSYNSPLHF. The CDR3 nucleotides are TGTGCCAGCCGGGACAGGGGAATTGGTTCCTATAATTCACCCCTCCACTTT.

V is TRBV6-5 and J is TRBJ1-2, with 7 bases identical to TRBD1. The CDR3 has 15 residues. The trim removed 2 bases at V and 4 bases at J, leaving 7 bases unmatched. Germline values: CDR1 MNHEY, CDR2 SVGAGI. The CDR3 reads CASSYQRTGGYGYTF. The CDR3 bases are TGTGCCAGCAGTTACCAGCGGACAGGCGGCTATGGCTACACCTTC.

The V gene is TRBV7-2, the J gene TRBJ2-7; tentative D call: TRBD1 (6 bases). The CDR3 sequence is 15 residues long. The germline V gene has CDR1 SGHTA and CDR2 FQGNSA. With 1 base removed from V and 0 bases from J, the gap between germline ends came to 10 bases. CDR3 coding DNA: TGTGCCAGCAGCTTAGGACAGGCCCACTCCTACGAGCAGTACTTC. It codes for CASSLGQAHSYEQYF.